One TCR beta chain is described in this entry. Its antigen remains unidentified. The PCR contained 60 Vbeta and 13 Jbeta primers. TCRdb keeps only in-frame clones here, not all; method: immunoSEQ multiplex PCR. Among 180,000 or so clones listed, about 79% were seen once. These data originate in a study of cytomegalovirus exposure and HLA in healthy donors. The length of the CDR3 is 13 residues. V lost 5 bases and J lost 6, with 14 bases in between. In germline, CDR1 is MNHEY, CDR2 SVGAGI. Study findings and constraints: A later analysis appeared to link common viral pathogens to several of the most significant clusters.

The receptor comes from a man between 18 and 29 years old in good health and CMV-seronegative. Sequenced input: PBMCs. J is TRBJ2-7 and V is TRBV6-5, with D perhaps TRBD2 (6 bases). The chain's CDR3 is CASSEGGHLEQYF. Written as DNA, the CDR3 is TGTGCCAGCAGTGAAGGAGGGCATCTCGAGCAGTACTTC.